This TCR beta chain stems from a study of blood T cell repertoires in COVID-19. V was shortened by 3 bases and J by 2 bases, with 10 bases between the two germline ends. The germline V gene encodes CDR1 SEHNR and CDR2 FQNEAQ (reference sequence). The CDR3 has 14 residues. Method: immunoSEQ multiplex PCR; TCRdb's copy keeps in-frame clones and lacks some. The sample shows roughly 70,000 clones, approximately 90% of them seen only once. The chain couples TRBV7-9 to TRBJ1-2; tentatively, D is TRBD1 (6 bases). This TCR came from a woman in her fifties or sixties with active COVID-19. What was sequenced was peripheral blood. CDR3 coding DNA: TGTGCCAGCAGCTTGGCCGGACAGAACTATGGCTACACCTTC. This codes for CASSLAGQNYGYTF.